This T cell receptor (beta chain) was observed in a study of T cell changes during pregnancy in multiple sclerosis. TCRdb keeps only in-frame clones here, not all; method: immunoSEQ multiplex PCR. The sample yields about 34,000 clones, approximately 90% seen once. Trimming shortened V by 0 bases and J by 0 bases, and 4 bases separated the two germline ends. This CDR3 region has 14 residues. Germline V gives CDR1 LGHNA, CDR2 YNFKEQ. The J gene is TRBJ2-3, the V gene TRBV4-2; D not resolved. This receptor was obtained from a female donor with multiple sclerosis, enrolled in a pregnancy study. The starting material was CD8+ T cells from peripheral blood mononuclear cells, obtained before pregnancy. CDR3 in DNA: TGTGCCAGCAGCCAAGACCTAAGCACAGATACGCAGTATTTT. It encodes CASSQDLSTDTQYF.